This passage covers 6 T cell receptor beta chains from one sample sequenced in a study of T cell responses to AZD1222 COVID-19 vaccine. Only in-frame clones appear in the TCRdb table, and some are missing; sequencing was by immunoSEQ multiplex PCR. Of approximately 190,000 clones detected, more than 90% appear once; the ten largest clones hold approximately 4%. Sequencing used peripheral blood, obtained 28 days after the second dose of the MenACWY control vaccine. Receptor source: an adult who received the MenACWY meningococcal vaccine as a control.

CDR3 sequence: CASSHRGGSSHVDTEAFF. For the CDR3, the DNA is TGTGCCAGTAGTCACCGGGGGGGGTCCTCCCATGTGGACACTGAAGCTTTCTTT. The chain links TRBV19 to TRBJ1-1, with D possibly being TRBD1 (5 bases). CDR1 and CDR2 from the germline V gene are LNHDA and SQIVND (reference sequence). The V and J ends lost 5 bases and 3 bases respectively, with 25 bases between them. This CDR3 comprises 18 residues.

The gene calls are TRBV7-2 and TRBJ1-6; D gene unclear. Germline-derived CDR1 and CDR2 are SGHTA and FQGNSA. V was clipped by 7 bases and J by 3 bases, with 7 bases between them. This CDR3 has 13 amino acids. The DNA for the CDR3 is TGTGCCAGCAAACGGGACTATAATTCACCCCTCCACTTT. Translation gives CASKRDYNSPLHF.

The J gene is TRBJ1-2, the V gene TRBV5-4; D uncertain. Germline loops: CDR1 SGHNT, CDR2 YYREEE (reference sequence). This CDR3 is built from 14 residues. V lost 4 bases, J lost 2 bases, and 12 bases lay in between. The CDR3 DNA is TGTGCCAGCAGCCCACGGACGGCCAACTATGGCTACACCTTC. Translating it yields CASSPRTANYGYTF.

J is TRBJ1-1 and V is TRBV11-3; TRBD1 might be the D (5 bases). Germline CDR1 SGHNT, CDR2 YENEEA. V lost 5 bases and J 11 bases, leaving 21 bases between the germline ends. This CDR3 spans 14 amino acids. CDR3 sequence (DNA): TGTGCCAGCAGCCCAAGTAGGGGACTCCAGGAGGCTTTCTTT. Translation: CASSPSRGLQEAFF.

This rearrangement joins TRBV28 to TRBJ1-1, with D possibly matching TRBD1 (6 bases). The CDR3 runs 13 residues. CDR1 and CDR2 (germline): MDHEN, SYDVKM. Trimming took 1 base from V and 11 from J, leaving 14 bases between them. CDR3 loop: CASSLFPGAQAFF. The CDR3, as DNA: TGTGCCAGCAGTTTATTTCCGGGGGCACAGGCTTTCTTT.

The gene calls are TRBV29-1 and TRBJ2-5, with TRBD2 identical over 13 bases. This CDR3 has 14 residues. The germline V gene encodes CDR1 SQVTM and CDR2 ANQGSEA. With 5 bases clipped from V and 3 bases from J, the junction kept 3 bases outside the gene matches. This CDR3 is CSVHGLAGEETQYF. For the CDR3, the DNA is TGCAGCGTTCATGGACTAGCGGGAGAAGAGACCCAGTACTTC. The complete variable domain, with remaining parts taken from reference TRBV29-1 and TRBJ2-5, reads SAVISQKPSRDICQRGTSLTIQCQVDSQVTMMFWYRQQPGQSLTLIATANQGSEATYESGFVIDKFPISRPNLTFSTLTVSNMSPEDSSIYLCSVHGLAGEETQYFGPGTRLLVL.